The clone carrying this T cell receptor (beta chain) was seen a few times. What it binds is unknown. Germline CDR1 and CDR2: DFQATT and SNEGSKA (reference sequence). Trimming cost V 0 bases and J 0 bases, with 6 bases left between them. This CDR3 spans 13 amino acids. A J-beta primer mix and a sample-barcoded 5' primer were used in a second PCR of roughly 6 to 11 cycles. MiXCR, applied by TCRdb to the 5' RACE reads, yields one record per CDR3 protein. The profile shows more than 650,000 distinct CDR3 sequences, about 55% of them singletons. These data belong to a study of blood T cells in healthy people across ages. Study-level results: Age brought a roughly linear fall in TCR beta diversity measured per million T cells. The study could not conclusively compare naive and antigen-experienced cells, given its unsorted PBMCs.

Sequenced input: blood. The chain has TRBV20-1 and TRBJ2-7; possibly TRBD1 or TRBD2 for D (5 bases each). The receptor was isolated from a man older than 75 in good health. The CDR3 DNA reads TGCAGTGCTAGAGACGGGACCTCCTACGAGCAGTACTTC. Encoded protein: CSARDGTSYEQYF.